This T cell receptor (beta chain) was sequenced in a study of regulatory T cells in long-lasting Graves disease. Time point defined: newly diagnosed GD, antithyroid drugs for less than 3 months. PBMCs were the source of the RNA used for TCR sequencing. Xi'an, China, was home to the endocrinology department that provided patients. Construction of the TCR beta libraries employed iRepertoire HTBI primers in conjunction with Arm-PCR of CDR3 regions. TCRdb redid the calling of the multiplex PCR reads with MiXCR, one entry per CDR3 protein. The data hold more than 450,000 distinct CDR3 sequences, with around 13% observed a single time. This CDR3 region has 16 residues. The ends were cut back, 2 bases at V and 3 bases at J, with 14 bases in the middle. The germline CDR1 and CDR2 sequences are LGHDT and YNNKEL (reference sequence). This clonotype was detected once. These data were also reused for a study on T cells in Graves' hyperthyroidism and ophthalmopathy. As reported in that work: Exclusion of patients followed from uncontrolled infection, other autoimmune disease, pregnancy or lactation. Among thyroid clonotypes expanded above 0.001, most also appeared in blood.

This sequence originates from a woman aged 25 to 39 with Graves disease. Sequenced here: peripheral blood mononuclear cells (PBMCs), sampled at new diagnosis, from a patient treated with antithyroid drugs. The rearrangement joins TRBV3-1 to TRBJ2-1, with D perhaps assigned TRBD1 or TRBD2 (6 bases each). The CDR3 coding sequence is TGTGCCAGCAGCCAATACTCCGGGGGACACTACAATGAGCAGTTCTTC. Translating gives CASSQYSGGHYNEQFF.